This T cell receptor (beta chain) emerged from a study of OX40 agonist ivuxolimab in advanced cancers. The CDR3 covers 13 residues. The germline V and J ends were trimmed by 6 bases and 4 bases, with 12 bases remaining between them. The germline V gene encodes CDR1 MDHEN and CDR2 SYDVKM. Sequencing used immunoSEQ multiplex PCR; TCRdb keeps in-frame clones, though not all of them. The data contain 90,000 to 100,000 clones, approximately 92% of them singletons. This clonotype was obtained from an adult with an advanced solid tumor such as melanoma, head and neck, liver or kidney cancer. This chain connects TRBV28 to TRBJ1-2; maybe TRBD1 (6 bases). Sequencing was performed on CD4+ or CD8+ T cells sorted from blood, taken in a trial of the OX40 agonist ivuxolimab. CDR3 sequence (DNA): TGTGCCAGCAGGACAGGACTTTCCTATGGCTACACCTTC. Translating gives CASRTGLSYGYTF.